This is a list of T cell receptor beta chains from one sample in a study of human T cells and chemical hapten exposure. Via MiXCR, TCRdb re-called the 5' RACE reads, giving one row per CDR3 protein. The sample carries under 150,000 distinct CDR3 sequences, around 20% recorded once. These receptors were taken from a human donor in good health. Both conserved end residues are part of each CDR3. The D gene is left open where the match is weak. Some rows mark clone size as missing; the rest say once, few, many or name a class of expanded clone.

j_call d_call clone_size v_call cdr3_aa cdr3_nt
TRBJ2-1 - few TRBV21-1 CASSQHRQVKSYNEQFF TGTGCCAGCAGCCAACATAGACAAGTAAAGTCCTACAATGAGCAGTTCTTC
TRBJ1-1 - - TRBV20-1 CSAGSGVMNTEAFF TGCAGTGCAGGATCAGGAGTAATGAACACTGAAGCTTTCTTT
TRBJ2-7 TRBD2 - TRBV3-1 CASSHGTRERYEQYF TGTGCCAGCAGCCACGGGACTAGGGAGCGCTACGAGCAGTACTTC
TRBJ2-2 - few TRBV7-3 CASSFSSVTGELFF TGTGCCAGCAGCTTCTCTAGCGTCACCGGGGAGCTGTTTTTT
TRBJ2-1 - few TRBV3-1 CASSQGAFSSSYNEQFF TGTGCCAGCAGCCAAGGGGCCTTTTCAAGCTCCTACAATGAGCAGTTCTTC
TRBJ1-1 TRBD1 - TRBV27 CASSLSVRDRGRLGTEAFF TGTGCCAGCAGTTTATCCGTTCGGGACAGGGGGCGCCTGGGCACTGAAGCTTTCTTT
TRBJ2-1 TRBD2 - TRBV27 CASSQPSLQRGGYNEQFF TGTGCCAGCAGTCAACCTTCTTTACAGCGGGGGGGTTACAATGAGCAGTTCTTC
TRBJ2-7 - - TRBV28 CASRGQVGGYF TGTGCCAGCAGAGGACAGGTGGGGGGGTACTTC
TRBJ1-2 - - TRBV28 CASSLVANYGYTF TGTGCCAGCAGTTTAGTGGCTAACTATGGCTACACCTTC
TRBJ1-1 - - TRBV29-1 CSVSGMNTEAFF TGCAGCGTGTCCGGGATGAACACTGAAGCTTTCTTT
TRBJ2-7 TRBD2 - TRBV4-1 CASSHPGLSYEQYF TGCGCCAGCAGCCATCCGGGACTATCCTACGAGCAGTACTTC
TRBJ1-1 - few TRBV7-9 CASTSRGLGGNLNTEAFF TGTGCCAGCACCTCCCGAGGGCTGGGCGGAAACCTAAACACTGAAGCTTTCTTT
TRBJ1-6 - few TRBV5-1 CASSSQGRPPSPLHF TGCGCCAGCAGCTCCCAGGGAAGGCCTCCTTCACCCCTCCACTTT
TRBJ2-1 TRBD2 - TRBV11-2 CASSQTRTSSYNEQFF TGTGCCAGCAGCCAGACTAGGACTAGCTCCTACAATGAGCAGTTCTTC
TRBJ1-1 - few TRBV6-1 CATRLNTEAFF TGTGCCACCCGATTGAACACTGAAGCTTTCTTT
TRBJ1-1 - few TRBV30 CAWSGGAEAFF TGTGCCTGGAGTGGTGGGGCTGAAGCTTTCTTT
TRBJ2-1 TRBD2 few TRBV29-1 CSVEERLAGTYNEQFF TGCAGCGTTGAAGAACGCCTAGCGGGAACCTACAATGAGCAGTTCTTC
TRBJ2-7 TRBD2 - TRBV4-2 CASSQDGAGGRSYEQYF TGTGCCAGCAGCCAAGACGGGGCGGGAGGCCGCTCCTACGAGCAGTACTTC
TRBJ2-2 - - TRBV7-2 CASSFANTGELFF TGTGCCAGCAGCTTTGCGAACACCGGGGAGCTGTTTTTT
TRBJ2-4 TRBD2 - TRBV4-1 CASSQDRPAGAQNIQYF TGCGCCAGCAGCCAAGATCGTCCAGCGGGAGCTCAAAACATTCAGTACTTC
TRBJ2-1 TRBD2 few TRBV28 CASSFRLAGTYNEQFF TGTGCCAGCAGTTTCCGACTAGCGGGAACCTACAATGAGCAGTTCTTC
TRBJ2-3 - many TRBV20-1 CSARGGAASVSTDTQYF TGCAGTGCTAGAGGGGGGGCGGCTAGCGTTAGCACAGATACGCAGTATTTT
TRBJ2-3 - - TRBV29-1 CSVEGASTDTQYF TGCAGCGTTGAGGGGGCTAGCACAGATACGCAGTATTTT
TRBJ2-2 TRBD2 - TRBV24-1 CATSVSGTSGSRWNTGELFF TGTGCCACCAGTGTGTCGGGGACTAGCGGGAGCCGGTGGAACACCGGGGAGCTGTTTTTT